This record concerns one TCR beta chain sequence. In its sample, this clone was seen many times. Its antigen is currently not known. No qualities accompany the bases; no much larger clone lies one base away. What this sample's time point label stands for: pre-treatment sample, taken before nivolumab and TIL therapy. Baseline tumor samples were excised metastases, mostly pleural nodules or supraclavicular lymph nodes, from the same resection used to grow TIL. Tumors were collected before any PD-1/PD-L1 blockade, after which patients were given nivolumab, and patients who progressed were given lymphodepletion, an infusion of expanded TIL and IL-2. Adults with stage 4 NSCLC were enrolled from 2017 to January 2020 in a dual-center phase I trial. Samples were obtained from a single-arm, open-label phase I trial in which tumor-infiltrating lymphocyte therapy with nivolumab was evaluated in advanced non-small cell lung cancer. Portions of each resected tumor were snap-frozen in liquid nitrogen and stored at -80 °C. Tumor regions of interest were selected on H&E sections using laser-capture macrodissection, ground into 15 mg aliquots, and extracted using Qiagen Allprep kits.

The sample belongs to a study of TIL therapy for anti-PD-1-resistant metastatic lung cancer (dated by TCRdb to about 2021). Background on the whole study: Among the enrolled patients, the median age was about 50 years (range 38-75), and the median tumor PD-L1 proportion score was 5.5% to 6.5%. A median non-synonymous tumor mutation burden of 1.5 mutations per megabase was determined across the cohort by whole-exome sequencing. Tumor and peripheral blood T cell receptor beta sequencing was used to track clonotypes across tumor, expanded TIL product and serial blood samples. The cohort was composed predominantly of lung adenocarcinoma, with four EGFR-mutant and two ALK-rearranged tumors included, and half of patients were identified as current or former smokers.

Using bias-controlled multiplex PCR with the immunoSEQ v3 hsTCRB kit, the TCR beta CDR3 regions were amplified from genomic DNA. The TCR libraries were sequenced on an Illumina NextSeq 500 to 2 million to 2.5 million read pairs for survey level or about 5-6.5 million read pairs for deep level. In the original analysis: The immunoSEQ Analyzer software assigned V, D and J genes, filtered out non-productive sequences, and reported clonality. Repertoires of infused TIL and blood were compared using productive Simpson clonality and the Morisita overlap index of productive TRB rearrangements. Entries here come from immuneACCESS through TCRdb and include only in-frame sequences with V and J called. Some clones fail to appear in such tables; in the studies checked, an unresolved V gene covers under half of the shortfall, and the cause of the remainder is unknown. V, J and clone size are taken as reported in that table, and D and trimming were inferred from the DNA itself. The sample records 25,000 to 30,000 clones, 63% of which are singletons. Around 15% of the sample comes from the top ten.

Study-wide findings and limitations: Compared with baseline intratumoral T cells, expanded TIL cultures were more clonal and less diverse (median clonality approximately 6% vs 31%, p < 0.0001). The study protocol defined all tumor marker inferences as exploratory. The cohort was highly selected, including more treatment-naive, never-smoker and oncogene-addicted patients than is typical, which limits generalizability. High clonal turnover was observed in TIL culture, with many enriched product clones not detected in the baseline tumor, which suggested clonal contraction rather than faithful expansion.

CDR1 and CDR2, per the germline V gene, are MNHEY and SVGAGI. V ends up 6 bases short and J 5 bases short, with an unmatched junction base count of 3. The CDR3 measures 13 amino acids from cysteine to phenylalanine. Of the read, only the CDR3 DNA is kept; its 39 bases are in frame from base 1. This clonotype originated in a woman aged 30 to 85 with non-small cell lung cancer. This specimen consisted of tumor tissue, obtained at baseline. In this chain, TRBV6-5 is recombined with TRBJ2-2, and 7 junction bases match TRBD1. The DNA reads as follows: TGTGCCAGCAGGAGACAGGGAACCGGGGAGCTGTTTTTT. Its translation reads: CASRRQGTGELFF.